This entry lists 5 T cell receptor beta chains sequenced from one sample in a study of cytomegalovirus exposure and HLA in healthy donors. Researchers ran the PCR with 60 Vbeta and 13 Jbeta primers. Method: immunoSEQ multiplex PCR; TCRdb's copy keeps in-frame clones and lacks some. The sample includes some 140,000 clones, about three quarters of them seen just once. Source material: PBMCs. All receptors derive from a male donor in good health and CMV-seropositive.

The chain employs TRBV10-3 and TRBJ2-7; D possibly corresponds to TRBD2 (7 bases). This CDR3 contains 14 residues. V was trimmed by 5 bases and J by 6 bases, leaving 17 bases between them. The V gene's germline CDR1 is ENHRY and CDR2 SYGVKD. The CDR3 DNA sequence: TGTGCCATCAGTCCCGGACGGGGGGCGGGCGAGCAGTACTTC. Translated: CAISPGRGAGEQYF.

This clone showed up just once. The V gene is TRBV5-1, the J gene TRBJ2-5, with 9 bases identical to TRBD2. There are 15 residues in the CDR3. Germline V gene lookup returns CDR1 SGHRS and CDR2 YFSETQ. The V gene end was trimmed by 2 bases and the J gene end by 9 bases; junction bases not matched to a gene: 11. The CDR3 coding sequence is TGCGCCAGCAGCTTTCGTGCCTCTAGCGGGGATGCCCAGTACTTC. This gives the protein CASSFRASSGDAQYF. Full variable domain (rest looked up from reference TRBV5-1 and TRBJ2-5): KAGVTQTPRYLIKTRGQQVTLSCSPISGHRSVSWYQQTPGQGLQFLFEYFSETQRNKGNFPGRFSGRQFSNSRSEMNVSTLELGDSALYLCASSFRASSGDAQYFGPGTRLLVL.

The chain recombines TRBV6-5 with TRBJ2-5, with TRBD2 identical over 8 bases. The CDR3 is made up of 15 amino acids. Germline CDR1 reads MNHEY; CDR2 reads SVGAGI. J gave up 1 base and V 5 bases, and 6 bases lay outside the gene matches. The CDR3 region has the DNA TGTGCCAGCAGTAAAAAAGCGGGGGCCCAAGAGACCCAGTACTTC. It codes for CASSKKAGAQETQYF.

The chain joins TRBV25-1 to TRBJ2-2; TRBD1 agrees at 11 bases. This CDR3 has 17 amino acids. In germline, CDR1 is MGHDK, CDR2 SYGVNS. Losses at the gene ends were 1 base for V and 4 bases for J; bases not matched to a gene: 5. In DNA, the CDR3 is TGTGCCAGCAGTGAATGGGACAGGGGGACGACCACCGGGGAGCTGTTTTTT. This encodes CASSEWDRGTTTGELFF.

The rearrangement joins TRBV27 to TRBJ1-2, with 9 bases identical to TRBD1. Germline lookup yields CDR1 MNHEY and CDR2 SMNVEV (reference sequence). With V trimmed by 5 bases and J by 8 bases, 12 bases remained unmatched. The length of the CDR3 is 15 residues. This CDR3 reads CASSGPGQGWLGYTF. The CDR3 DNA reads TGTGCCAGCAGTGGGCCGGGACAGGGATGGTTGGGCTACACCTTC.